This T cell receptor (beta chain) was recovered during a study of breast tumors, draining lymph nodes, adjacent tissues. Breast cancer patients provided tissue from their axillary draining lymph nodes. This CDR3 is built from 14 residues. Germline CDR1 DFQATT, CDR2 SNEGSKA (reference sequence). TCRdb re-analysed the multiplex PCR reads in MiXCR, keeping a single row per CDR3 protein. The table has 150,000 to 250,000 distinct CDR3 sequences, about 32% seen once. Broader study findings: Data only fit, rather than demonstrated, lymph node origin of most tumor T cells. The data were judged consistent with most tumor T cells coming from lymph node and expanding in tumor. Tumor and nontumor repertoires were significantly more similar in luminal-like than in basal-like breast cancer. Tumors had less TCR diversity than lymph nodes, more than nontumor tissue.

This clonotype was recorded many times. Antigen unknown. The source material was axillary lymph node tissue. The TCR originated in a female donor with breast cancer. Some clones in this sample may be carry-over from other donors' samples. The chain joins TRBV20-1 to TRBJ1-2; 8 nucleotides agree with TRBD1. In DNA form, the CDR3 reads TGCAGCCCGCGGGGGACAGGAAAGGACTATGGCTACACCTTC. This sequence encodes CSPRGTGKDYGYTF.